The 30 T cell receptor beta chains below all came from one sample that was sequenced in a study of regulatory T cells in long-lasting Graves disease (dated by TCRdb to about 2021). The library was built by means of multiplex PCR. Reads for this sample came from an Illumina HiSeq 4000. TCR beta libraries were built with iRepertoire HTBI primers and Arm-PCR amplification of CDR3 regions. Starting from the raw public reads, TCRdb applied fastp trimming at Q25, assembled clones with MiXCR and retained in-frame beta chains. Entries are consolidated by CDR3 protein sequence, retaining the most common genes and DNA. The sample contains some 410,000 distinct CDR3 sequences, roughly 15% of them found a single time. The ten most abundant clones make up roughly 10% of the sample. This specimen's time point label, interpreted: newly diagnosed GD, antithyroid drugs for less than 3 months. For both TCR sequencing and RNA sequencing, RNA was extracted from PBMCs in TRIzol.

This sample was also put to use in a study of T cells in Graves' hyperthyroidism and ophthalmopathy.

The sample in question was peripheral blood mononuclear cells (PBMCs), obtained at new diagnosis, from a patient treated with antithyroid drugs. The receptors originated from a woman younger than 45 with Graves disease. Donor details come from another sample of the same person, matched by shared clones.

This clonotype was seen repeatedly, ten times or more. The V call is TRBV2, the J call TRBJ2-2; D remains unclear. The germline V gene has CDR1 SNHLY and CDR2 FYNNEI. The CDR3 runs 15 residues. The V and J ends lost 4 bases and 3 bases respectively, with 12 bases between them. In DNA form, the CDR3 reads TGTGCCAGCAGTGGGGCGGTGGGGTACACCGGGGAGCTGTTTTTT. Its translation is CASSGAVGYTGELFF.

In this sample, this clonotype turned up many times. Sequence at one end of the junction differs from germline and may be a read error. The chain links TRBV7-7 to TRBJ1-1; D gene uncertain. The CDR3 length is 13 residues. The germline V gene has CDR1 SSHAT and CDR2 FNYEAQ (reference sequence). The CDR3: CASSLAIYTEAFF. The CDR3 DNA follows: TGTGCTAGCAGCTTAGCCATATACACTGAAGCTTTCTTT.

The sample holds many counts of this clonotype. V usage is TRBV11-2 and J usage is TRBJ2-7, with TRBD2 identical over 8 bases. With V trimmed by 4 bases and J by 2 bases, 16 bases remained unmatched. Germline V gene data show CDR1 as SGHAT and CDR2 as FQNNGV. The CDR3 totals 18 residues. CDR3 loop: CASSYLRVGQREPYEQYF. CDR3 nucleotides: TGTGCCAGCAGCTACTTAAGGGTCGGCCAGCGGGAGCCCTACGAGCAGTACTTC.

The gene calls are TRBV6-1 and TRBJ1-5; the D gene is possibly TRBD1 (5 bases). CDR3 size: 15 residues. V was shortened by 7 bases and J by 5 bases, with 18 bases between the two germline ends. The germline CDR1 and CDR2 sequences are MNHNS and SASEGT. In nucleotides, the CDR3 is TGTGCCAGCAAGTGGTCCAGGACGGGGGATCAGCCCCAGCATTTT. Translated, it gives CASKWSRTGDQPQHF.

This clonotype was seen repeatedly, ten times or more. The V and J genes are TRBV6-4 and TRBJ2-3, with 8 bases that match TRBD1. J gave up 2 bases and V 3 bases, and 10 bases lay outside the gene matches. CDR3 length: 17 residues. The germline V gene encodes CDR1 MRHNA and CDR2 SNTAGT. The CDR3: CASSDWGTGSFTDTQYF. In nucleotides, the CDR3 is TGTGCCAGCAGTGATTGGGGGACAGGAAGTTTCACAGATACGCAGTATTTT.

In this sample, this clonotype turned up a few times. This sequence joins TRBV29-1 and TRBJ1-1, with D uncertain. V was cut by 3 bases and J by 0 bases, with 2 bases left in between. The CDR3 runs 11 residues. Germline CDR1 reads SQVTM; CDR2 reads ANQGSEA. The CDR3 spells CSVDMNTEAFF. CDR3 nucleotide sequence: TGCAGCGTTGATATGAACACTGAAGCTTTCTTT. The entire variable domain, with the rest obtained from reference TRBV29-1 and TRBJ1-1, is as follows: SAVISQKPSRDICQRGTSLTIQCQVDSQVTMMFWYRQQPGQSLTLIATANQGSEATYESGFVIDKFPISRPNLTFSTLTVSNMSPEDSSIYLCSVDMNTEAFFGQGTRLTVV.

This clonotype was detected many times. The rearrangement uses TRBV6-2 or TRBV6-3 and TRBJ2-1; tentatively, D is TRBD2 (5 bases). Germline V CDR1 and CDR2: MNHEY, SVGEGT. The V end lost 0 bases, the J end lost 5 bases, and 14 bases lay between the germline ends. CDR3 length: 16 amino acids. The CDR3 spells CASSYSTIGRNNEQFF. DNA for the CDR3: TGTGCCAGCAGTTACTCGACCATTGGGAGAAACAATGAGCAGTTCTTC.

This clonotype was counted many times. CDR3 protein: CATSPTSGSNNEQFF. CDR3 DNA: TGTGCCACCAGCCCGACTAGCGGGAGTAACAATGAGCAGTTCTTC. V gene TRBV24-1 combines with J gene TRBJ2-1, with TRBD2 matching 12 bases. CDR3 length equals 15 residues. Trimming removed 7 bases from V and 5 bases from J; junction bases left unmatched: 5. Germline assignment: CDR1 KGHDR and CDR2 SFDVKD.

There are many counts of this clonotype. The rearrangement uses TRBV3-1 and TRBJ2-1; TRBD2 matches at 8 bases. CDR3 length: 16 amino acids. With V trimmed by 8 bases and J by 2 bases, 11 bases remained unmatched. Germline V gene lookup returns CDR1 LGHDT and CDR2 YNNKEL (reference sequence). The CDR3, as DNA: TGTGCCAGCCGCCGCGGAGCGGGGGTTACCTACAATGAGCAGTTCTTC. This sequence encodes CASRRGAGVTYNEQFF.

This clonotype has a handful of counts. The rearrangement uses TRBV24-1 and TRBJ2-1; weak D call: TRBD2 (6 bases). The germline gives CDR1 KGHDR, CDR2 SFDVKD. Trimming left V 5 bases short and J 9 bases short, with 10 bases between. This CDR3 contains 12 residues. CDR3 DNA sequence: TGTGCCACCAGTGTAGGAGGGTCTGAGCAGTTCTTC. Translated, it gives CATSVGGSEQFF.

This clonotype was recorded at least ten times. V and J are TRBV7-8 and TRBJ2-5, with 9 positions matching TRBD1. Germline CDR1 reads SGHVS; CDR2 reads FQNEAQ. J was trimmed by 3 bases and V by 7 bases; bases with no gene match: 3. The CDR3 length is 13 residues. The CDR3 region is CASTRTGEETQYF. The CDR3, as DNA: TGTGCCAGCACCCGGACAGGGGAAGAGACCCAGTACTTC.

This clonotype was seen repeatedly, ten times or more. This chain links TRBV9 with TRBJ2-2, with 9 nucleotides matching TRBD2. The germline gives CDR1 SGDLS, CDR2 YYNGEE. This CDR3 comprises 17 residues. After removal of 5 bases from V and 5 bases from J, the junction contained 13 bases not matched to a gene. The chain's CDR3 is CASSNPRRLAGTGELFF. The CDR3 DNA reads TGTGCCAGCAGTAACCCGAGGAGGCTAGCGGGAACCGGGGAGCTGTTTTTT.

This clonotype was recorded at least ten times. The gene calls are TRBV5-1 and TRBJ2-1; 7 bases line up with TRBD2. The junction had 9 bases not matched to a gene; V was cut back by 0 bases and J by 0 bases. The CDR3 loop spans 18 amino acids. CDR1 SGHRS and CDR2 YFSETQ come from the germline V gene. The CDR3 DNA sequence: TGCGCCAGCAGCTTGGCAGGTGGGAGCGGGGCCTCCTACAATGAGCAGTTCTTC. This codes for CASSLAGGSGASYNEQFF.

A few counts support this clonotype. The CDR3 DNA reads TGTGCCAGCAGCGTAGGTATTAGCGGGAGCTTCGGGTACAATGAGCAGTTCTTC. Translated: CASSVGISGSFGYNEQFF. V usage is TRBV9 and J usage is TRBJ2-1; 9 positions agree with TRBD2. This CDR3 is built from 18 residues. Looked up from germline, CDR1 is SGDLS and CDR2 is YYNGEE. V shed 0 bases, J shed 4 bases, and the junction held 11 bases outside the gene matches.

This clonotype has ten or more counts. The junction does not match germline at one end; this may be a read error. The chain recombines TRBV5-1 with TRBJ1-1; tentatively, D is TRBD1 (6 bases). The CDR3 runs 12 residues. Germline CDR1 reads SGHRS; CDR2 reads YFSETQ. In DNA, the CDR3 is TGTGCCAGCAGCTCAACAGGGATTAGAGCTTTCTTT. The encoded protein is CASSSTGIRAFF.

This clonotype was detected ten times or more. This chain uses TRBV6-1 with TRBJ1-2, with TRBD1 matching 10 bases. The V gene end was trimmed by 10 bases and the J gene end by 4 bases; junction bases not matched to a gene: 9. CDR1 is MNHNS and CDR2 is SASEGT in the germline V gene. The CDR3 contains 14 residues. The CDR3 here is CAIHAGTGVYGYTF. In DNA form, the CDR3 reads TGTGCCATCCATGCCGGGACAGGGGTCTATGGCTACACCTTC.

This clonotype has at least ten counts. The rearrangement joins TRBV7-8 to TRBJ2-3, with unresolved D. The CDR3 covers 15 residues. Germline lookup yields CDR1 SGHVS and CDR2 FQNEAQ. Trimming removed 3 bases at V and 0 bases at J, with 10 bases between. This CDR3 is CASSFGVFSTDTQYF. The CDR3 DNA reads TGTGCCAGCAGCTTCGGCGTGTTTAGCACAGATACGCAGTATTTT.

The V and J genes are TRBV12-3 or TRBV12-4 and TRBJ1-2; D is possibly TRBD1 (5 bases). Trimming took 6 bases from V and 2 from J, leaving 13 bases between them. This CDR3 has 14 residues. CDR3: CASRQGGWNYGYTF. Written as DNA, the CDR3 is TGTGCCAGCAGGCAGGGTGGTTGGAACTATGGCTACACCTTC.

Ten or more counts support this clonotype. J is TRBJ2-1 and V is TRBV3-1; TRBD2 matches at 8 bases. After removal of 0 bases from V and 7 bases from J, the junction contained 8 bases not matched to a gene. Germline CDR1 is LGHDT and CDR2 is YNNKEL (reference sequence). This CDR3 has 16 amino acids. CDR3: CASSQDPGGPLNEQFF. The CDR3 nucleotides are TGTGCCAGCAGCCAAGATCCGGGAGGGCCTCTGAATGAGCAGTTCTTC.

This clonotype was recorded at least ten times. The chain carries TRBV5-1 and TRBJ2-7; 10 bases match TRBD2. This CDR3 spans 19 amino acids. With 0 bases clipped from V and 4 bases from J, the junction kept 16 bases outside the gene matches. CDR1 and CDR2 (germline): SGHRS, YFSETQ. DNA of the CDR3: TGCGCCAGCAGCTTGGGAATATCAGAAGCTAGCGGGAGAGGTTACGAGCAGTACTTC. It yields the protein CASSLGISEASGRGYEQYF.

Regarding this clonotype: A single base separates this from a much larger clone, so it may be a read error. The chain has TRBV30 and TRBJ2-3, with D hard to call. CDR3 length: 10 residues. Trimming stripped 4 bases from V and 5 bases from J, with 4 bases between. Germline CDR1 is GTSNPN and CDR2 is SVGIG (reference sequence). As DNA, the CDR3 is TGTGCCTGGAAACTAGATACGCAGTATTTT. Translating it yields CAWKLDTQYF.

The J gene is TRBJ2-1, the V gene TRBV6-1, with 7 bases matching TRBD1. There are 15 residues in the CDR3. With V trimmed by 2 bases and J by 5 bases, 6 bases remained unmatched. CDR1 and CDR2 from the germline V gene are MNHNS and SASEGT. The CDR3 reads CASSEKVTGHNEQFF. The CDR3 DNA follows: TGTGCCAGCAGTGAAAAGGTGACAGGGCACAATGAGCAGTTCTTC.

The chain's CDR3 is CASRRRDSEAFF. The CDR3 DNA reads TGTGCCAGTAGACGGCGTGATTCTGAAGCTTTCTTT. This chain links TRBV19 with TRBJ1-1; D not resolved. Germline loops: CDR1 LNHDA, CDR2 SQIVND (reference sequence). CDR3 length: 12 residues. V lost 6 bases and J 6 bases, leaving 11 bases between the germline ends.

This clonotype has a count of ten or more. V usage is TRBV12-3 or TRBV12-4 and J usage is TRBJ2-1; TRBD2 matches at 12 bases. The CDR3 sequence is 18 residues long. The V and J ends lost 5 bases and 2 bases, in that order; junction bases with no gene match: 10. The CDR3 coding sequence is TGTGCCAGCAGTGTGACTAGCGGGAGTATGGGGGCCTACAATGAGCAGTTCTTC. Protein product: CASSVTSGSMGAYNEQFF.

The chain has TRBV5-4 and TRBJ2-7, with D tentatively TRBD2 (5 bases). This CDR3 has 14 amino acids. The V end lost 4 bases, the J end lost 2 bases, and 13 bases lay between the germline ends. CDR1 SGHNT and CDR2 YYREEE come from the germline V gene (reference sequence). CDR3: CASSQPDGTYEQYF. The CDR3 DNA reads as TGTGCCAGCAGCCAACCGGACGGGACCTACGAGCAGTACTTC.

The rearrangement joins TRBV18 to TRBJ2-3; D is ambiguous. Deletions cut 0 bases from V and 2 bases from J, with 18 bases between. The germline V gene encodes CDR1 KGHSH and CDR2 LQKENI. The CDR3 covers 18 residues. The CDR3 coding sequence is TGTGCCAGCTCACCACCCCTCCTGGCGGAGCCCGACACAGATACGCAGTATTTT. Protein product: CASSPPLLAEPDTDTQYF.

The chain carries TRBV5-4 and TRBJ2-5; 7 positions agree with TRBD1. This CDR3 is built from 17 residues. Losses at the gene ends were 1 base for V and 1 base for J; bases not matched to a gene: 10. CDR1 is SGHNT and CDR2 is YYREEE in the germline V gene (reference sequence). The CDR3 is CASSLSPGRGFQETQYF. The CDR3 DNA reads as TGTGCCAGCAGCTTGAGCCCCGGCAGGGGGTTCCAAGAGACCCAGTACTTC.

This clonotype has more than one count but fewer than ten. A read error likely explains this, since a far larger clone differs by one base. The chain joins TRBV11-1 to TRBJ2-1, with 7 bases identical to TRBD1. Looked up from germline, CDR1 is SGHAT and CDR2 is FQDESV (reference sequence). The CDR3 is 12 amino acids. Losses at the gene ends were 4 bases for V and 11 bases for J; bases not matched to a gene: 5. The chain's CDR3 is CASSSGQDKQFF. The CDR3 DNA sequence: TGTGCCAGCAGCTCCGGACAGGACAAGCAGTTCTTC. The whole variable domain, remainder taken from reference TRBV11-1 and TRBJ2-1, is EAEVAQSPRYKITEKSQAVAFWCDPISGHATLYWYRQILGQGPELLVQFQDESVVDDSQLPKDRFSAERLKGVDSTLKIQPAELGDSAMYLCASSSGQDKQFFGPGTRLTVL.

This clonotype occurred many times. V usage is TRBV7-3 and J usage is TRBJ2-7; 7 nucleotides agree with TRBD2. V lost 6 bases to trimming and J lost 6 bases; unmatched junction nucleotides: 17. The CDR3 runs 16 residues. Germline V gene sequence: CDR1 SGHTA, CDR2 FQGTGA. The DNA for the CDR3 is TGTGCCAGCAGGTGTGGGCGGATTGCGGGAGCATCCGAGCAGTACTTC. Its translation is CASRCGRIAGASEQYF.

This clonotype was detected many times. The CDR3 loop is CASSERAGKVNNEQFF. CDR3 DNA sequence: TGTGCCAGCAGTGAAAGGGCAGGGAAGGTTAACAATGAGCAGTTCTTC. The gene calls are TRBV2 and TRBJ2-1, with a tentative D call TRBD1 (5 bases). V lost 2 bases, J lost 5 bases, and 16 bases lay in between. CDR3 length equals 16 residues. CDR1 and CDR2 from the germline V gene are SNHLY and FYNNEI.